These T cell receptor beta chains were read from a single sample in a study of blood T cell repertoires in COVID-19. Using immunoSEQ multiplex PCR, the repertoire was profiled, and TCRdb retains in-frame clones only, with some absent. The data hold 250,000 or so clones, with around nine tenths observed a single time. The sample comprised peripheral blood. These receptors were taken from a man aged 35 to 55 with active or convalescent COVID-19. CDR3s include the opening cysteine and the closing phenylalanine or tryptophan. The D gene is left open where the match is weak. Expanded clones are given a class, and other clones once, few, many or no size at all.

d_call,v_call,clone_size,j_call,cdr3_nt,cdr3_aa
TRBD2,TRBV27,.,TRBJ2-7,TGTGCCAGCAGTGCTCCGGGACTAGCGGGGTACGAGCAGTACTTC,CASSAPGLAGYEQYF
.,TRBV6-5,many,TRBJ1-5,TGTGCCAGCAGTTACGGAGGGTACAATCAGCCCCAGCATTTT,CASSYGGYNQPQHF
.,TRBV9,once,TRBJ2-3,TGTGCCAGCAGCGTCGAAGGGGGAACTAGCACAGATACGCAGTATTTT,CASSVEGGTSTDTQYF
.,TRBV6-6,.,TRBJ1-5,TGTGCCAGCAACCCCGGGGGTTTCAATCAGCCCCAGCATTTT,CASNPGGFNQPQHF
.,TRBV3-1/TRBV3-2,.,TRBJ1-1,TGTGCCAGCAGCCCGGAGCGGGGCTTGGCTTTCTTT,CASSPERGLAFF
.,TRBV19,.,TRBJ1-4,TGTGCCAGTAGTCCTCCGACAGTTGCAACTAATGAAAAACTGTTTTTT,CASSPPTVATNEKLFF
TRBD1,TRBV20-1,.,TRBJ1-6,TGCAGTGCTAGTTCGGGGACAGCGGGCAATTCACCCCTCCACTTT,CSASSGTAGNSPLHF
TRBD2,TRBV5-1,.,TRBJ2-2,TGCGCCAGCAGCGGGACTAGCGGGAGTAGTTACACCGGGGAGCTGTTTTTT,CASSGTSGSSYTGELFF
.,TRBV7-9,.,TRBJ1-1,TGTGCCAGCAGCCCTGTGACAAAGATGAACACTGAAGCTTTCTTT,CASSPVTKMNTEAFF
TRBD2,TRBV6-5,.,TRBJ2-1,TGTGCCAGCAATCTAGGCGGGAGGGACTACAATGAGCAGTTCTTC,CASNLGGRDYNEQFF
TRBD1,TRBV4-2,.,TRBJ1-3,TGTGCCAGCAGCCAGACAGGGACCCCTGGAAACACCATATATTTT,CASSQTGTPGNTIYF
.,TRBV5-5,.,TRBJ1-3,TGTGCCAGCAGCTACGGTGGAGGGTCTGGAAACACCATATATTTT,CASSYGGGSGNTIYF
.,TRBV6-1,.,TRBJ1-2,TGTGCCAGCAGTGAAGGAACCTCGGACACCCATGGCTACACCTTC,CASSEGTSDTHGYTF
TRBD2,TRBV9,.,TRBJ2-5,TGTGCCAGCAGCCCAGGGACTAGCGGGGAAATCAGAGAGACCCAGTACTTC,CASSPGTSGEIRETQYF
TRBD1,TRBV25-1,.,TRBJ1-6,TGTGCCAGCAGCCAGGACAGGGTAGATAATTCACCCCTCCACTTT,CASSQDRVDNSPLHF
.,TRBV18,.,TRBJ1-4,TGTGCCAGCTCACCACCACGGGGGGCAACTAATGAAAAACTGTTTTTT,CASSPPRGATNEKLFF
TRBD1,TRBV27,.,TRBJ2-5,TGTGCCAGCAGCTCATTCGACAGGGCCCAAGAGACCCAGTACTTC,CASSSFDRAQETQYF